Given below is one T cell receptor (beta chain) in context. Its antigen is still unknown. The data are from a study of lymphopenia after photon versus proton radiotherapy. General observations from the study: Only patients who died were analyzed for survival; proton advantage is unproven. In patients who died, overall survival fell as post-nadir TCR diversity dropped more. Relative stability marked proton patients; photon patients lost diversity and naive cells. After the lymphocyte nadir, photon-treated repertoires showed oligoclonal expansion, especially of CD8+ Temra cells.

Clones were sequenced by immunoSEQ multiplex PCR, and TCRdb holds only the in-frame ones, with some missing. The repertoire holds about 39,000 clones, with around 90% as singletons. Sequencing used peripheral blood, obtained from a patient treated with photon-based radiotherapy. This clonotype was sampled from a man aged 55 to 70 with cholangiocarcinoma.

In DNA, the CDR3 is TGTGCCAGCAGCTTATTCCCGGGGTCGAACACCGGGGAGCTGTTTTTT. Translating gives CASSLFPGSNTGELFF. The chain is built from TRBV7-9 and TRBJ2-2, with D possibly being TRBD2 (5 bases). CDR3 length equals 16 residues. The V gene lost 2 bases and the J gene lost 0 bases, with 10 bases spanning the gap. Germline V gives CDR1 SEHNR, CDR2 FQNEAQ (reference sequence).